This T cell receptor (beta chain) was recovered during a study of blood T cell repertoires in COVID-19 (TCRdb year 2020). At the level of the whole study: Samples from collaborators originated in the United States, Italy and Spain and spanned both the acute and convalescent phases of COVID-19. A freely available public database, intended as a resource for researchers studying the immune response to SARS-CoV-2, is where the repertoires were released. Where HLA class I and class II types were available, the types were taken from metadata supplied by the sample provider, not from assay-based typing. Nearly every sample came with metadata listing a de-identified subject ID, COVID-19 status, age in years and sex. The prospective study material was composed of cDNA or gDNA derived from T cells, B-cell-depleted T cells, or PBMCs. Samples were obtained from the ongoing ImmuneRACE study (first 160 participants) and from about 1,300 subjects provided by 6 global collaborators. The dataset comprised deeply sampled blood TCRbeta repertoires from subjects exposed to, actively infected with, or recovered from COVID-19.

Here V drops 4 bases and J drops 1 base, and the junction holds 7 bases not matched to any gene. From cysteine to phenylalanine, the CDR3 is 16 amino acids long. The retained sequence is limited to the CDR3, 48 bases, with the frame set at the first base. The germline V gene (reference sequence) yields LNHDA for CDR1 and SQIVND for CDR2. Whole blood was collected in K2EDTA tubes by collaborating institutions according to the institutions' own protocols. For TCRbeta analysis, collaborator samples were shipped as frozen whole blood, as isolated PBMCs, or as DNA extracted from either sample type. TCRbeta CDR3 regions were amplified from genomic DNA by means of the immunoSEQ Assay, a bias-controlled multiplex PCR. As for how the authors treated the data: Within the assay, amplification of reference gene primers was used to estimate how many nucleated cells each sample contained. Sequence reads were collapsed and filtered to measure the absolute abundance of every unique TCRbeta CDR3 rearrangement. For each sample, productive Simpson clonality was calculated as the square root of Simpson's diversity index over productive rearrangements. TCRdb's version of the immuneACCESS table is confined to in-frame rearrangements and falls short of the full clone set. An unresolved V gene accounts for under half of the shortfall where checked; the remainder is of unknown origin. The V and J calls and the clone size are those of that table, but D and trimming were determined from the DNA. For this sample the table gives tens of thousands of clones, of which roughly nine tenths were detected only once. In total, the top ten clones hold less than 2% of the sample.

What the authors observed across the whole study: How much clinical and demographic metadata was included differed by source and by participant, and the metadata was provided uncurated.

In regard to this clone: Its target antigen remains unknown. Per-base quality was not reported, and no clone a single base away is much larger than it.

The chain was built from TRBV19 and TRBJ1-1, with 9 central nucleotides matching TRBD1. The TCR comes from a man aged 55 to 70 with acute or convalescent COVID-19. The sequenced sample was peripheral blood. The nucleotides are TGTGCCAGTAGTACTCCTGGGACAGGGTGGAACACTGAAGCTTTCTTT. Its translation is CASSTPGTGWNTEAFF.